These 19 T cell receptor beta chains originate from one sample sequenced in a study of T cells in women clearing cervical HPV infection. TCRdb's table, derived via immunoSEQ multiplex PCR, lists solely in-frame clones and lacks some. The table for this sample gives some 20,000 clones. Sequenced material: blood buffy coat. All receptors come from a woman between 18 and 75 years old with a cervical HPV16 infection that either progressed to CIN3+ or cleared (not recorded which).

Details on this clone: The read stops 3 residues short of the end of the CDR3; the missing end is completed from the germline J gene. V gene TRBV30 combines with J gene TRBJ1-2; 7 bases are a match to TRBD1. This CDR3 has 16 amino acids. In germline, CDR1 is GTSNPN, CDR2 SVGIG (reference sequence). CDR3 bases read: TGTGCCGGGAACCTATACCACCGGGACAGCTCCTACGAC. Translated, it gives CAGNLYHRDSSYD. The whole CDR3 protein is CAGNLYHRDSSYDYTF.

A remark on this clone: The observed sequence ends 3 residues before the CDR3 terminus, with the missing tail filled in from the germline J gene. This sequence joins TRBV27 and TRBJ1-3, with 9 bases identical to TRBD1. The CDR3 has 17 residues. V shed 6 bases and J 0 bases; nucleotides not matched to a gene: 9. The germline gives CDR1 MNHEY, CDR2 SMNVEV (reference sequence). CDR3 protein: CASSRNRGPYSGNTIYF. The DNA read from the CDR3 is TGTGCCAGCAGCCGTAACAGGGGGCCTTACTCTGGAAACACC.

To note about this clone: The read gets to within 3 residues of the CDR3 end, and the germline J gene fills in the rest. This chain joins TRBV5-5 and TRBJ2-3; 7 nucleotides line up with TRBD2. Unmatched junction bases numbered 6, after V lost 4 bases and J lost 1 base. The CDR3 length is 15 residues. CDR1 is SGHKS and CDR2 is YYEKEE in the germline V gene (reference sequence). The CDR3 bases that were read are TGTGCCAGCAGCCGTAGACTAGCCGGCACAGATACG. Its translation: CASSRRLAGTDT. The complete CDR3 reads CASSRRLAGTDTQYF.

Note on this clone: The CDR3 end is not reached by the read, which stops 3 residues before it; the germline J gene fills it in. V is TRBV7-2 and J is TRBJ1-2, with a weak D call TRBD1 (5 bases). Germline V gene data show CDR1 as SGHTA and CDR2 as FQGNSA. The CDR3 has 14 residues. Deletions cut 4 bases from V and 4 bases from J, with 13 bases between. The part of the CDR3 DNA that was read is TGTGCCAGCAGCTCAACCGGGACTGTCTATGGC. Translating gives CASSSTGTVYG. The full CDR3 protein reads CASSSTGTVYGYTF.

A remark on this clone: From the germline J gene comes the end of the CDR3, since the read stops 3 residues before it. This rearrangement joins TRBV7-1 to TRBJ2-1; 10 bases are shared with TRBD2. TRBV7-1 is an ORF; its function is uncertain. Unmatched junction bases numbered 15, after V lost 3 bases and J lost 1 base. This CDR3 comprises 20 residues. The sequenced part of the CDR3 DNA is TGTGCCAGCAGCTCGTCGATCTGGACTAGCGGAGCCCGTTCCTACAATGAG. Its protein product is CASSSSIWTSGARSYNE. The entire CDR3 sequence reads CASSSSIWTSGARSYNEQFF.

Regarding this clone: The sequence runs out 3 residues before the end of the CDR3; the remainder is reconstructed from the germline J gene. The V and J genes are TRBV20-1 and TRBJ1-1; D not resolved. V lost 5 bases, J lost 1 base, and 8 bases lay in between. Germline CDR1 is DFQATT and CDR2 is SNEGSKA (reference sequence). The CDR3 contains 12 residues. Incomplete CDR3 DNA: TGCAGTGCTGAGGAGGGGAACACTGAA. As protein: CSAEEGNTE. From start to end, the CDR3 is CSAEEGNTEAFF.

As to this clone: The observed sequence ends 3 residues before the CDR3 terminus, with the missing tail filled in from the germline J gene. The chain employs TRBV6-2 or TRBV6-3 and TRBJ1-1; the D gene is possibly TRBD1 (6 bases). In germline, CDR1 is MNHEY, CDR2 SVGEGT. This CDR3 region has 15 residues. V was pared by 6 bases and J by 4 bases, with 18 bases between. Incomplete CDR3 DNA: TGTGCCAGCAGACCTGACTTACAGGGTAGCACTGAA. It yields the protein CASRPDLQGSTE. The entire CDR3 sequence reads CASRPDLQGSTEAFF.

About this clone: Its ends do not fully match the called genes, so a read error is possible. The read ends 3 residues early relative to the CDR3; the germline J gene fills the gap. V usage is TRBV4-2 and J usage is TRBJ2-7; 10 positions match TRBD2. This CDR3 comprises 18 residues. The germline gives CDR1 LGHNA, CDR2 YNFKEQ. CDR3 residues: CASSQDLGASGGRNEQYF. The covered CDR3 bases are TGCGCCAGCAGCCAAGATCTAGGGGCTAGCGGGGGCAGGAACGAG.

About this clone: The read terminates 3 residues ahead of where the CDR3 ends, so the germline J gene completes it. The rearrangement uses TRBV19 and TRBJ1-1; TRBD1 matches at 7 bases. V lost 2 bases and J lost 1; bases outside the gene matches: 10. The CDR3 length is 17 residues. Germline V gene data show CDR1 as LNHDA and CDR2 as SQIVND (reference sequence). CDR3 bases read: TGTGCCAGTAGTATATCGTTTTGGGAGGGGGCGAACACTGAA. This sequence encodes CASSISFWEGANTE. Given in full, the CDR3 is CASSISFWEGANTEAFF.

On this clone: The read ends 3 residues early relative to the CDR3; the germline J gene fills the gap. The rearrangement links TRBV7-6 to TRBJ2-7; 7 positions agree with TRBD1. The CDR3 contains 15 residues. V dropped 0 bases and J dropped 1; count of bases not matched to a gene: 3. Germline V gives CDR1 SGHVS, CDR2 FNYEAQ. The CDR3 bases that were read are TGTGCCAGCAGCTTAGCGAGGGGACAGTCCTACGAG. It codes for CASSLARGQSYE. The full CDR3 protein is CASSLARGQSYEQYF.

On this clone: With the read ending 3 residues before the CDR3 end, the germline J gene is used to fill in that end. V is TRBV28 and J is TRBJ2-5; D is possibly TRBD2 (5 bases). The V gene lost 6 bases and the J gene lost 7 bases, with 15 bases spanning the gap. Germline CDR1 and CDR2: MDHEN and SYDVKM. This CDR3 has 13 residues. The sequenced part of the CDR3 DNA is TGTGCCAGCAGCCCCGCCCGCCGGGGGACC. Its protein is CASSPARRGT. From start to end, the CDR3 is CASSPARRGTQYF.

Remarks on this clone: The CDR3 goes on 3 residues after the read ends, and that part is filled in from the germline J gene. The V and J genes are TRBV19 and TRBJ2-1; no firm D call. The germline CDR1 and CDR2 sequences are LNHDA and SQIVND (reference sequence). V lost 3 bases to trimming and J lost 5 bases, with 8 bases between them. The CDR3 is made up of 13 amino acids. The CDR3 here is CASSIPGNNEQFF. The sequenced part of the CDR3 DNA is TGTGCCAGTAGTATCCCGGGTAACAATGAG. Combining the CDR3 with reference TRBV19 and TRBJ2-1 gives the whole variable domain DGGITQSPKYLFRKEGQNVTLSCEQNLNHDAMYWYRQDPGQGLRLIYYSQIVNDFQKGDIAEGYSVSREKKESFPLTVTSAQKNPTAFYLCASSIPGNNEQFFGPGTRLTVL.

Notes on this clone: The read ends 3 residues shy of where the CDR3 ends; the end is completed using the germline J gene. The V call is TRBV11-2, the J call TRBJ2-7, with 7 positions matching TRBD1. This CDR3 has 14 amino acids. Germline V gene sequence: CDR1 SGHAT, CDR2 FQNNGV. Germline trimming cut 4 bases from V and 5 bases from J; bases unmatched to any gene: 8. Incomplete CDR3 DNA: TGTGCCAGCAGCTCCAACAGGGGTTTCAACGAG. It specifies CASSSNRGFNE. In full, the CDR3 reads CASSSNRGFNEQYF.

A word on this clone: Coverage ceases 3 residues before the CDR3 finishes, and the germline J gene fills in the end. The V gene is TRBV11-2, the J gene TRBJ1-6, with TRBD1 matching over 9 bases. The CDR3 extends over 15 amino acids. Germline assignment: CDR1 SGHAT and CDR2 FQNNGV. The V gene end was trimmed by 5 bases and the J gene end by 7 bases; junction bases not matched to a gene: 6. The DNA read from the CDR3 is TGTGCCAGCAGCATGACGACAGGGGGGAATTCACCC. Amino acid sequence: CASSMTTGGNSP. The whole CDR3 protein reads CASSMTTGGNSPLHF.

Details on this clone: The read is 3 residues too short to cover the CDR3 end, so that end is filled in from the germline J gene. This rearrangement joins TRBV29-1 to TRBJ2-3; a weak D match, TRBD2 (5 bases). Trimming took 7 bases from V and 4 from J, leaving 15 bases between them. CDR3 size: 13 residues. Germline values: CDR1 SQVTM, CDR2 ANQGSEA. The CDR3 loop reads CSGTYGVADTQYF. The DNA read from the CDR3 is TGCAGCGGGACTTATGGGGTCGCAGATACG.

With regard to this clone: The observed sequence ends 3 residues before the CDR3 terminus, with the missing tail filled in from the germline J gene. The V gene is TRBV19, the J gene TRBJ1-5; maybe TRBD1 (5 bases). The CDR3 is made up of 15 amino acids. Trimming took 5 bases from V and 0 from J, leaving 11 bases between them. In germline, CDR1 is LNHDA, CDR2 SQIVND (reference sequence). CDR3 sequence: CASSPRQNSNQPQHF. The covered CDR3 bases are TGTGCCAGTAGTCCCCGACAGAATAGCAATCAGCCC.

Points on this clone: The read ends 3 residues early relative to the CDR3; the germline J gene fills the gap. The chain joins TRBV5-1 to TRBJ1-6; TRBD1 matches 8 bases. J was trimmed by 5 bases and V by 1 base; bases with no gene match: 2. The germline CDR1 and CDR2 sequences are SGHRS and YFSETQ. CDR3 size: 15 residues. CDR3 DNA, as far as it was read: TGCGCCAGCAGCTTGTGGGACAGGAATAATTCACCC. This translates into CASSLWDRNNSP. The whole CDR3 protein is CASSLWDRNNSPLHF.

The CDR3 protein is CSAGLADGTDTQYF. CDR3 bases read: TGCAGTGCCGGACTAGCGGACGGTACAGATACG. The chain has TRBV20-1 and TRBJ2-3; 10 bases match TRBD2. Read coverage stops 3 residues before the CDR3 terminus; the germline J gene supplies the remainder. V lost 6 bases, J lost 3 bases, and 6 bases stayed unmatched. This CDR3 is 14 amino acids long. Germline CDR1 DFQATT, CDR2 SNEGSKA (reference sequence).

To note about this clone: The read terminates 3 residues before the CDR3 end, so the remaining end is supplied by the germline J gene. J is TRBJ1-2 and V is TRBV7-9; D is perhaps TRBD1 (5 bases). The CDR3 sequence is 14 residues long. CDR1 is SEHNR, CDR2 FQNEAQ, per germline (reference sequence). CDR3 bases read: TGTGCCAGCAGCTCCCACCAGGGTTCCTACGAC. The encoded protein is CASSSHQGSYD. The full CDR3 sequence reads CASSSHQGSYDYTF.